The 27 T cell receptor beta chains listed next were all sequenced from one sample in a study of blood T cell repertoires in COVID-19. The protocol was immunoSEQ multiplex PCR, while the TCRdb copy is restricted to in-frame clones and leaves out a portion. The table includes a few hundred thousand clones, about 89% detected once. The sample comprised peripheral blood. The receptors here all came from a woman between 50 and 59 years old who had recovered from COVID-19.

This chain joins TRBV28 and TRBJ1-1; 7 nucleotides align to TRBD1. The V gene's germline CDR1 is MDHEN and CDR2 SYDVKM. The V gene end was trimmed by 6 bases and the J gene end by 8 bases; junction bases not matched to a gene: 12. The CDR3 is 14 amino acids. In DNA form, the CDR3 reads TGTGCCAGCAGCCAGGTCCGGGACAGCACAGAAGCTTTCTTT. This codes for CASSQVRDSTEAFF.

V usage is TRBV28 and J usage is TRBJ1-6, with 7 bases fitting TRBD1. This CDR3 region has 14 residues. CDR1 is MDHEN, CDR2 SYDVKM, per germline. V was clipped by 6 bases and J by 7 bases; unmatched bases: 6. The CDR3 is CASSLTGENSPLHF. The CDR3 DNA follows: TGTGCCAGCAGCCTAACAGGGGAAAATTCACCCCTCCACTTT.

The V gene is TRBV7-9, the J gene TRBJ2-7; 11 bases fit TRBD2. This CDR3 contains 15 residues. CDR1 is SEHNR, CDR2 FQNEAQ, per germline (reference sequence). With V trimmed by 2 bases and J by 5 bases, 5 bases remained unmatched. Here the CDR3 reads CASSLTSGSSHEQYF. CDR3 bases: TGTGCCAGCAGCTTAACTAGCGGGAGTTCCCACGAGCAGTACTTC.

V gene TRBV11-3 combines with J gene TRBJ1-1; TRBD1 aligns across 7 bases. Unmatched junction bases numbered 5, after V lost 1 base and J lost 0 bases. The length of the CDR3 is 16 residues. Germline loops: CDR1 SGHNT, CDR2 YENEEA. In DNA, the CDR3 is TGTGCCAGCAGCTTAGGTGGGGGACAGATGAACACTGAAGCTTTCTTT. The encoded protein is CASSLGGGQMNTEAFF.

The genes are TRBV7-8 and TRBJ1-3; weak D call: TRBD1 (5 bases). The CDR3 is 15 residues long. Trimming took 2 bases from V and 4 from J, leaving 12 bases between them. Germline V CDR1 and CDR2: SGHVS, FQNEAQ. CDR3 bases: TGTGCCAGCAGCTTAAACCCAGGGCCCGGAAACACCATATATTTT. This translates into CASSLNPGPGNTIYF.

The chain links TRBV4-2 to TRBJ1-5; 7 positions match TRBD1. Losses at the gene ends were 1 base for V and 4 bases for J; bases not matched to a gene: 7. The CDR3 is 16 residues long. Looked up from germline, CDR1 is LGHNA and CDR2 is YNFKEQ. The CDR3 nucleotides are TGTGCCAGCAGCCAAGGACAGGGTGTGTTAAATCAGCCCCAGCATTTT. It specifies CASSQGQGVLNQPQHF.

The rearrangement joins TRBV27 to TRBJ2-3, with 8 bases identical to TRBD2. The V gene's germline CDR1 is MNHEY and CDR2 SMNVEV (reference sequence). The CDR3 extends over 15 amino acids. The V segment lost 6 bases and the J segment 0 bases; nucleotides outside the gene matches: 5. The CDR3 DNA sequence: TGTGCCAGCAGGACTGGACTAGCTAGCACAGATACGCAGTATTTT. It encodes CASRTGLASTDTQYF.

The genes are TRBV5-1 and TRBJ1-5; TRBD1 is a possible D gene (5 bases). Germline V gene data show CDR1 as SGHRS and CDR2 as YFSETQ. CDR3 length: 13 residues. Trimming removed 3 bases from V and 4 bases from J, with 8 bases in between. As DNA, the CDR3 is TGCGCCAGCAGCTACGACAGTAATCAGCCCCAGCATTTT. Translated, it gives CASSYDSNQPQHF.

Ten or more counts support this clone. The chain uses TRBV2 and TRBJ1-5; 9 positions agree with TRBD1. CDR1 is SNHLY and CDR2 is FYNNEI in the germline V gene. The CDR3 is made up of 16 amino acids. V lost 3 bases to trimming and J lost 7 bases; unmatched junction nucleotides: 10. The CDR3 protein is CASSEISTGGGQPQHF. In DNA form, the CDR3 reads TGTGCCAGCAGTGAGATTAGTACAGGGGGCGGACAGCCCCAGCATTTT.

This clone was recorded a few times. The chain uses TRBV27 and TRBJ2-7, with 9 bases that match TRBD1. The CDR3 has 13 amino acids. Germline CDR1 reads MNHEY; CDR2 reads SMNVEV (reference sequence). The ends lost 6 bases at V and 13 bases at J; junction bases unmatched: 13. The CDR3 loop is CASSPGGDREVYF. The DNA of the CDR3 is TGTGCCAGCAGCCCAGGGGGGGACAGGGAGGTCTACTTC.

The chain employs TRBV5-1 and TRBJ2-3; tentative D call: TRBD1 (6 bases). The CDR3 runs to 15 residues. CDR1 and CDR2 from the germline V gene are SGHRS and YFSETQ. V dropped 7 bases and J dropped 4 bases, with 19 bases sitting between them. CDR3 DNA sequence: TGCGCCAGCGGTCGTCTGGGTGAGGGGGCAGATACGCAGTATTTT. Amino acid sequence: CASGRLGEGADTQYF.

The chain employs TRBV9 and TRBJ1-2; D remains unclear. CDR1 and CDR2 from the germline V gene are SGDLS and YYNGEE. The CDR3 runs to 14 residues. The V and J ends lost 0 bases and 8 bases respectively, with 14 bases between them. CDR3 coding DNA: TGTGCCAGCAGCGTAGATGTCAAAACTCAAGGCTACACCTTC. It encodes CASSVDVKTQGYTF.

This clone appeared once. The V gene is TRBV10-3, the J gene TRBJ2-7, with D tentatively TRBD1 (6 bases). The CDR3 covers 14 residues. V lost 2 bases to trimming and J lost 4 bases, with 12 bases between them. CDR1 and CDR2 from the germline V gene are ENHRY and SYGVKD. CDR3 in amino acids: CAISEEQGSYEQYF. DNA for the CDR3: TGTGCCATCAGTGAGGAACAGGGATCGTACGAGCAGTACTTC.

The genes are TRBV30 and TRBJ2-3; a possible D gene is TRBD2 (5 bases). The germline V gene encodes CDR1 GTSNPN and CDR2 SVGIG (reference sequence). Trimming took 2 bases from V and 4 from J, leaving 10 bases between them. CDR3 size: 13 residues. The CDR3 loop reads CAWSIGVPDTQYF. The CDR3 DNA follows: TGTGCCTGGAGTATCGGGGTTCCAGATACGCAGTATTTT.

The rearrangement uses TRBV3-1 (or the pseudogene TRBV3-2) and TRBJ2-7; 7 nucleotides agree with TRBD1. The CDR3 sequence is 13 residues long. Germline CDR1 and CDR2: LGHDT and YNNKEL (reference sequence). V lost 3 bases and J lost 3; bases outside the gene matches: 2. CDR3 bases: TGTGCCAGCAGCCACGCAGGGGGCTACGAGCAGTACTTC. Amino acids: CASSHAGGYEQYF.

The chain combines TRBV10-1 with TRBJ1-1; D is ambiguous. Germline-derived CDR1 and CDR2 are WNHNN and SYGVQD (reference sequence). Trimming took 4 bases from V and 0 from J, leaving 6 bases between them. This CDR3 is 13 amino acids long. In DNA, the CDR3 is TGCGCCAGCAGTGGCACAATGAACACTGAAGCTTTCTTT. Encoded protein: CASSGTMNTEAFF.

The genes are TRBV27 and TRBJ1-5; a possible D gene is TRBD1 (6 bases). Germline lookup yields CDR1 MNHEY and CDR2 SMNVEV (reference sequence). Trimming cost V 5 bases and J 5 bases, with 10 bases left between them. This CDR3 has 13 amino acids. The CDR3: CASSPKGDQPQHF. The CDR3 DNA sequence: TGTGCCAGCAGTCCCAAGGGGGATCAGCCCCAGCATTTT.

In the case of this clone: The junction departs from germline at one end; a sequencing error may be responsible. CDR3 amino acids: CASSPIPRGGSYEQYF. Written as DNA, the CDR3 is TGTGCTAGCAGCCCCATCCCCCGGGGGGGTTCCTACGAGCAGTACTTC. This chain connects TRBV7-7 to TRBJ2-7, with 8 bases matching TRBD2. The germline CDR1 and CDR2 sequences are SSHAT and FNYEAQ (reference sequence). The CDR3 consists of 16 residues.

The V gene is TRBV28, the J gene TRBJ1-2; 8 nucleotides match TRBD1. Germline loops: CDR1 MDHEN, CDR2 SYDVKM. This CDR3 comprises 16 residues. With 4 bases clipped from V and 2 bases from J, the junction kept 9 bases outside the gene matches. CDR3 sequence (DNA): TGTGCCAGCAGTTCGTTGGGGACAGGCAAAAACTATGGCTACACCTTC. Its translation is CASSSLGTGKNYGYTF.

DNA of the CDR3: TGCAGCGTTGGACAGGGGGATAATTCACCCCTCCACTTT. Translated, it gives CSVGQGDNSPLHF. The chain employs TRBV29-1 and TRBJ1-6; 9 bases are a match to TRBD1. This CDR3 has 13 amino acids. Trimming cost V 4 bases and J 5 bases; bases outside gene matches: 0. Germline assignment: CDR1 SQVTM and CDR2 ANQGSEA.

V and J are TRBV7-2 and TRBJ1-6; D is undetermined. V dropped 0 bases and J dropped 7 bases, with 10 bases sitting between them. In germline, CDR1 is SGHTA, CDR2 FQGNSA. The length of the CDR3 is 15 residues. The CDR3 here is CASSLALGENSPLHF. The CDR3 coding sequence is TGTGCCAGCAGCTTAGCTCTCGGTGAAAATTCACCCCTCCACTTT.

With respect to this clone: The same CDR3 can be traced to other DNA sequences in this sample. The chain is built from TRBV30 and TRBJ1-2, with a possible D match to TRBD1 (6 bases). CDR3 length: 12 residues. Germline loops: CDR1 GTSNPN, CDR2 SVGIG (reference sequence). The V and J ends lost 3 bases and 4 bases respectively, with 9 bases between them. Here the CDR3 reads CAWSSTGYGYTF. CDR3 sequence (DNA): TGTGCCTGGAGCTCGACAGGCTATGGCTACACCTTC.

The chain couples TRBV5-1 to TRBJ2-3; TRBD2 agrees at 9 bases. The CDR3 contains 17 residues. The junction had 8 bases not matched to a gene; V was cut back by 2 bases and J by 1 base. Germline assignment: CDR1 SGHRS and CDR2 YFSETQ. CDR3 amino acids: CASSLRVAGARTDTQYF. The DNA of the CDR3 is TGCGCCAGCAGCTTAAGGGTAGCGGGAGCTCGCACAGATACGCAGTATTTT.

This sequence joins TRBV4-1 and TRBJ1-2; tentatively, D is TRBD1 (5 bases). Germline-derived CDR1 and CDR2 are MGHRA and YSYEKL. This CDR3 has 15 residues. V was shortened by 0 bases and J by 4 bases, with 12 bases between the two germline ends. In DNA, the CDR3 is TGCGCCAGCAGCCAAGAGGGGCGAAACACCTATGGCTACACCTTC. It encodes CASSQEGRNTYGYTF.

The chain recombines TRBV6-2 or TRBV6-3 with TRBJ2-7, with D maybe TRBD2 (6 bases). The germline gives CDR1 MNHEY, CDR2 SVGEGT. V was clipped by 3 bases and J by 6 bases, with 15 bases between them. This CDR3 has 14 residues. The CDR3: CASSYRGVGGEQYF. The CDR3 nucleotides read TGTGCCAGCAGTTATCGCGGGGTGGGCGGCGAGCAGTACTTC.

This clone was detected once. Different DNA sequences within this sample yield the same CDR3. The V call is TRBV28, the J call TRBJ2-7; 10 bases align to TRBD1. V shed 5 bases and J 1 base; nucleotides not matched to a gene: 5. Per germline, CDR1 MDHEN and CDR2 SYDVKM. This CDR3 spans 15 amino acids. CDR3 nucleotides: TGTGCCAGCAGTCCATGGACAGGGGGTTCCTACGAGCAGTACTTC. The encoded protein is CASSPWTGGSYEQYF.

The J gene is TRBJ2-3, the V gene TRBV5-1; maybe TRBD2 (7 bases). The length of the CDR3 is 16 residues. Germline assignment: CDR1 SGHRS and CDR2 YFSETQ. With 4 bases removed from V and 0 bases from J, the gap between germline ends came to 15 bases. CDR3 loop: CASSPGGGASTDTQYF. Here the CDR3 DNA reads TGCGCCAGCAGCCCTGGAGGGGGGGCGAGCACAGATACGCAGTATTTT.